This T cell receptor (beta chain) stems from a study of spatial heterogeneity in lung cancer. On the study more broadly: Beta-chain sequences consistently outnumbered alpha-chain sequences in detection.

Time point meaning: sample taken at primary tumor resection. Unsorted whole RNA from tumor, nontumor lung or frozen PBMC underwent sequencing. The length of the CDR3 is 14 residues. Trimming removed 5 bases from V and 1 base from J, with 11 bases in between. The V gene's germline CDR1 is KGHSH and CDR2 LQKENI. TCRdb fed the 5' RACE reads into MiXCR, producing one record per CDR3 protein. In the table there are 35,000 to 55,000 distinct CDR3 sequences, approximately 7% of which are singletons. This sample comprised PBMCs, obtained at surgery. The receptor was isolated from a female donor with early-stage non-small cell lung cancer. The J gene is TRBJ1-2, the V gene TRBV18, with TRBD1 as a possible D gene (6 bases). CDR3: CASSVQGVNYGYTF. CDR3 bases: TGTGCCAGCTCAGTACAGGGCGTTAACTATGGCTACACCTTC.